Listed below are T cell receptor beta chains from one sample, sequenced in a study of CD8+ T cells in alopecia areata. Assay used: immunoSEQ multiplex PCR; TCRdb lists only in-frame clones, some missing. The data show around 190,000 clones, about 64% seen once. Here the sequenced sample was CD4+ T cells sorted from blood, taken at week 4, from a patient treated with tofacitinib. These receptors were obtained from a human donor with alopecia areata. Each CDR3 is given without its conserved first and last residue. The D gene is left open where the match is weak. For some rows the clone size is stated as once, few or many, or as a class when expanded; others skip it.

NA	TRBV30	NA	TRBJ1-1	AWTSGGSLNTEAF
NA	TRBV5-1	few	TRBJ2-7	ASSLGGYEQY
NA	TRBV7-9	NA	TRBJ2-7	ATRRDGTSEQY
NA	TRBV27	NA	TRBJ1-2	AEGLANYGYT
NA	TRBV7-2	NA	TRBJ2-6	ASSFSSGANVLT
NA	TRBV10-3	NA	TRBJ2-2	AISQNAGPGELF
NA	TRBV5-1	NA	TRBJ1-2	ASSPQFYGYT
NA	TRBV7-9	NA	TRBJ1-6	ASNQRGTRNSPLH
NA	TRBV7-2	NA	TRBJ1-5	ASSLRNSNQPQH
NA	TRBV2	few	TRBJ2-6	ASSRGVSGANVLT
NA	TRBV6-6	NA	TRBJ2-6	ASRRDSLAGANVLT
NA	TRBV11-2	NA	TRBJ1-1	ASSAGGDTEAF
NA	TRBV2	NA	TRBJ1-1	ASSEGGIIDTEAF
NA	TRBV6-1	NA	TRBJ2-7	ASSERAVLAGYEQY
NA	TRBV7-9	NA	TRBJ2-1	ASSPGLLSYNEQF
NA	TRBV18	NA	TRBJ2-7	ASSPRDGSYEQY
TRBD1	TRBV18	once	TRBJ2-3	ASSSSQGATDTQY
NA	TRBV20-1	once	TRBJ1-2	SAPGTYGYT
NA	TRBV5-1	NA	TRBJ2-5	ASSSLVAQETQY
NA	TRBV7-2	NA	TRBJ2-7	ASRGVGSYEQY
NA	TRBV6-5	NA	TRBJ1-4	ASRRGGPRNEKLF
TRBD1	TRBV5-1	NA	TRBJ1-6	ASSPAQTGRNSPLH
NA	TRBV30	NA	TRBJ1-6	AWTDSSYNSPLH
NA	TRBV6-5	NA	TRBJ2-7	ASSLSGYRGGYEQY
NA	TRBV29-1	few	TRBJ2-6	SVSGSGANVLT
TRBD1	TRBV15	NA	TRBJ1-5	ATSRLGTGTGGNQPQH
TRBD1	TRBV18	NA	TRBJ2-3	ASSNRGPGTDTQY
TRBD1	TRBV29-1	NA	TRBJ1-2	SVASFGTGFGYT
NA	TRBV29-1	few	TRBJ1-3	SYWDTGNTIY
TRBD2	TRBV7-9	NA	TRBJ2-2	ASSTAGGPPTGELF
TRBD2	TRBV27	NA	TRBJ2-3	ASSPGVIAGSTDTQY
NA	TRBV7-9	few	TRBJ2-5	ASSSQWVETQY